This T cell receptor (beta chain) was sequenced for a study of cytomegalovirus exposure and HLA in healthy donors. Germline V gene lookup returns CDR1 LNHDA and CDR2 SQIVND (reference sequence). V shed 3 bases and J shed 7 bases, with 15 bases lying between them. CDR3 length: 15 residues. The study ran its PCR with 60 Vbeta and 13 Jbeta primers. Only in-frame clones appear in the TCRdb table, and some are missing; sequencing was by immunoSEQ multiplex PCR. The repertoire holds tens of thousands of clones, with approximately 75% as singletons. The receptor's source is a woman between 40 and 55 years old in good health and CMV-seropositive. This chain uses TRBV19 with TRBJ1-4, with D possibly being TRBD1 (5 bases). The sequenced sample was PBMCs. The CDR3, as DNA: TGTGCCAGTAGTATCCCGGGGGGACCTAGTGAAAAACTGTTTTTT. Translating gives CASSIPGGPSEKLFF.